These 28 T cell receptor beta chains share one sample of origin, sequenced in a study of T cells in Graves' hyperthyroidism and ophthalmopathy. RNA transcripts provided the source from which TCR beta CDR3 regions were amplified. Primed by the HTBI set, a first-round RT-PCR was run on the TCR CDR3. TCRdb reanalysed the multiplex PCR reads using MiXCR and keeps one entry per CDR3 protein. The sample yields 300,000 to 400,000 distinct CDR3 sequences, roughly 18% seen once. Sample: blood. The receptors derive from a man aged 18 to 35 with Graves' ophthalmopathy.

The CDR3 region has the DNA TGTGCCATCACTTCGACAGGGCAATATGGCTACACCTTC. Its protein is CAITSTGQYGYTF. This sequence joins TRBV10-3 and TRBJ1-2; 7 bases line up with TRBD1. V dropped 7 bases and J dropped 5; count of bases not matched to a gene: 7. The germline gives CDR1 ENHRY, CDR2 SYGVKD. The CDR3 totals 13 residues.

The V gene is TRBV28, the J gene TRBJ2-7; a possible D gene is TRBD2 (5 bases). Germline V gene data show CDR1 as MDHEN and CDR2 as SYDVKM. Trimming took 7 bases from V and 1 from J, leaving 11 bases between them. The CDR3 covers 13 residues. The CDR3 spells CASNIRDSYEQYF. CDR3 DNA sequence: TGTGCCAGCAATATCCGGGATTCCTACGAGCAGTACTTC.

Ten or more counts support this clonotype. The rearrangement uses TRBV3-1 and TRBJ2-5, with a weak D call TRBD1 (6 bases). V shed 0 bases and J shed 2 bases, with 10 bases lying between them. Germline values: CDR1 LGHDT, CDR2 YNNKEL (reference sequence). This CDR3 spans 15 amino acids. The CDR3 region has the DNA TGTGCCAGCAGCCAAGATTGGGGGCAGCAAGAGACCCAGTACTTC. Translating gives CASSQDWGQQETQYF.

At least ten counts were recorded for this clonotype. J is TRBJ1-1 and V is TRBV12-3 or TRBV12-4; D remains unclear. V was clipped by 4 bases and J by 0 bases, with 12 bases between them. This CDR3 has 15 amino acids. CDR3 region: CASSSPRHVNTEAFF. CDR3 in DNA: TGTGCCAGCAGTTCTCCAAGACACGTGAACACTGAAGCTTTCTTT.

This clonotype has at least ten counts. J is TRBJ2-5 and V is TRBV3-1; TRBD1 is a possible D gene (6 bases). Trimming pared 3 bases from V and 3 bases from J, leaving 14 bases between. There are 15 residues in the CDR3. In germline, CDR1 is LGHDT, CDR2 YNNKEL (reference sequence). The CDR3 DNA is TGTGCCAGCAGCCAGGGACGGGCAGGGGAAGAGACCCAGTACTTC. Translation: CASSQGRAGEETQYF.

The chain has TRBV2 and TRBJ2-7; 8 bases align to TRBD2. CDR1 SNHLY and CDR2 FYNNEI come from the germline V gene. V shed 6 bases, J shed 2 bases, and the junction held 9 bases outside the gene matches. The CDR3 is 15 amino acids. The CDR3 bases are TGTGCCAGCAGCACGGGGGGGGGGGGGACCTACGAGCAGTACTTC. Residues: CASSTGGGGTYEQYF. The whole variable domain, filled in from reference TRBV2 and TRBJ2-7, reads EPEVTQTPSHQVTQMGQEVILRCVPISNHLYFYWYRQILGQKVEFLVSFYNNEISEKSEIFDDQFSVERPDGSNFTLKIRSTKLEDSAMYFCASSTGGGGTYEQYFGPGTRLTVT.

This clonotype was observed a few times. V is TRBV14 and J is TRBJ2-7; D is possibly TRBD1 (7 bases). The length of the CDR3 is 13 residues. Germline CDR1 is SGHDN and CDR2 is FVKESK. Trimming removed 3 bases at V and 5 bases at J, with 11 bases between. The chain's CDR3 is CASSHRGVHEQYF. DNA for the CDR3: TGTGCCAGCAGCCACAGGGGGGTTCACGAGCAGTACTTC.

This clonotype showed up many times. The chain employs TRBV12-3 or TRBV12-4 and TRBJ1-1, with D perhaps matching TRBD1 (5 bases). V was pared by 5 bases and J by 1 base, with 11 bases between. The CDR3 sequence is 14 residues long. This CDR3 is CASSPGLANTEAFF. CDR3 coding DNA: TGTGCCAGCAGTCCAGGGTTGGCGAACACTGAAGCTTTCTTT.

The chain is built from TRBV27 and TRBJ2-6; no firm D call. CDR3 length: 15 amino acids. Deletions cut 4 bases from V and 4 bases from J, with 11 bases between. Germline CDR1 MNHEY, CDR2 SMNVEV (reference sequence). The DNA of the CDR3 is TGTGCCAGCAGTTATGGGGTACCCGGGGCCAACGTCCTGACTTTC. This gives the protein CASSYGVPGANVLTF.

This clonotype was recorded a few times. CDR3 protein: CASSPRETGNGYTF. The CDR3 bases are TGTGCCAGCAGCCCTAGGGAGACAGGGAATGGCTACACCTTC. V and J are TRBV7-6 and TRBJ1-2, with 7 nucleotides matching TRBD1. The length of the CDR3 is 14 residues. Looked up from germline, CDR1 is SGHVS and CDR2 is FNYEAQ. After removal of 5 bases from V and 6 bases from J, the junction contained 9 bases not matched to a gene.

A few counts support this clonotype. This chain links TRBV10-3 with TRBJ2-5; 11 bases agree with TRBD2. J was trimmed by 1 base and V by 10 bases; bases with no gene match: 5. This CDR3 is 14 amino acids long. Germline V gives CDR1 ENHRY, CDR2 SYGVKD. The CDR3 DNA follows: TGTGCCACCTTAGCGGGGGGGGGCCAAGAGACCCAGTACTTC. Its protein product is CATLAGGGQETQYF.

The J gene is TRBJ2-7, the V gene TRBV12-3 or TRBV12-4, with 7 bases fitting TRBD1. This CDR3 spans 13 amino acids. The ends lost 6 bases at V and 4 bases at J; junction bases unmatched: 6. The DNA of the CDR3 is TGTGCCAGCAGAGCCGGGACAGAGTACGAGCAGTACTTC. Amino acids: CASRAGTEYEQYF.

This clonotype has only a few counts. This sequence may be a read error, since a much larger clone differs from it by one base. The chain couples TRBV11-2 to TRBJ1-1; tentative D call: TRBD1 (5 bases). This CDR3 contains 16 residues. Germline CDR1 SGHAT, CDR2 FQNNGV. Trimming cost V 8 bases and J 0 bases, with 19 bases left between them. DNA for the CDR3: TGTGCCAGCGGACCCGACAGACCTCTGATGAACACTGAAGCTTTCTTT. Amino acids: CASGPDRPLMNTEAFF.

Only a few counts were recorded for this clonotype. The chain combines TRBV28 with TRBJ1-2; weak D call: TRBD1 (6 bases). The germline V gene encodes CDR1 MDHEN and CDR2 SYDVKM. V was pared by 4 bases and J by 3 bases, with 9 bases between. CDR3 size: 13 residues. CDR3 protein: CASSYRVDYGYTF. CDR3 DNA sequence: TGTGCCAGCAGTTACAGGGTAGACTATGGCTACACCTTC.

The J gene is TRBJ2-2, the V gene TRBV9; 10 positions agree with TRBD2. From germline, CDR1 is SGDLS and CDR2 YYNGEE. J was trimmed by 5 bases and V by 7 bases; bases with no gene match: 5. CDR3 size: 14 residues. The CDR3 DNA is TGTGCCAGCTCGTCTAGCGGGAGAACCGGGGAGCTGTTTTTT. Encoded protein: CASSSSGRTGELFF.

The table lists this clonotype with many counts. This chain links TRBV11-2 with TRBJ1-4, with no clear D. CDR1 SGHAT and CDR2 FQNNGV come from the germline V gene. With 4 bases removed from V and 6 bases from J, the gap between germline ends came to 9 bases. This CDR3 region has 13 residues. CDR3 nucleotide sequence: TGTGCCAGCAGCTCGCCAGATCATGAAAAACTGTTTTTT. It codes for CASSSPDHEKLFF.

About this clonotype: A much larger clonotype is one base distant, so this may be a read error. The chain combines TRBV11-2 with TRBJ1-5; 8 positions agree with TRBD1. Germline trimming cut 5 bases from V and 0 bases from J; bases unmatched to any gene: 9. This CDR3 comprises 17 residues. CDR1 is SGHAT, CDR2 FQNNGV, per germline. This chain's CDR3 is CASSAGGGFYSNQPQHF. In nucleotides, the CDR3 is TGTGCCAGCAGCGCAGGGGGCGGGTTCTATAGCAATCAGCCCCAGCATTTT.

The chain recombines TRBV7-2 with TRBJ1-1, with 7 nucleotides matching TRBD1. V shed 6 bases and J 6 bases; nucleotides not matched to a gene: 13. This CDR3 has 15 residues. Germline assignment: CDR1 SGHTA and CDR2 FQGNSA. Written as DNA, the CDR3 is TGTGCCAGCAGAACCCCCAGGGGGGTGGGTTCTGAAGCTTTCTTT. Translated: CASRTPRGVGSEAFF.

In its sample, this clonotype was seen a few times. This rearrangement joins TRBV7-9 to TRBJ2-7, with TRBD1 matching over 7 bases. This CDR3 is 15 amino acids long. V lost 5 bases and J lost 5; bases outside the gene matches: 12. The germline gives CDR1 SEHNR, CDR2 FQNEAQ (reference sequence). CDR3 DNA sequence: TGTGCCAGCAGCCCTCTTACAGGGGATGTGGACGAGCAGTACTTC. Protein sequence: CASSPLTGDVDEQYF.

In the case of this clonotype: This CDR3 is missing its conserved last phenylalanine or tryptophan, likely due to a read error. The CDR3 is CASSLGVRGETQYL. In nucleotides, the CDR3 is TGTGCCAGCAGCTTAGGTGTCAGGGGAGAGACCCAGTACCTC. The J gene is TRBJ2-5, the V gene TRBV13; maybe TRBD1 (6 bases). Looked up from germline, CDR1 is PRHDT and CDR2 is FYEKMQ (reference sequence). V lost 0 bases to trimming and J lost 4 bases, with 9 bases between them. The CDR3 covers 14 residues.

In DNA form, the CDR3 reads TGTGCCAGCAGTAGACAGGTACTGAACACTGAAGCTTTCTTT. This sequence encodes CASSRQVLNTEAFF. The chain is built from TRBV6-1 and TRBJ1-1, with D possibly TRBD1 on 6 matching bases. CDR1 is MNHNS, CDR2 SASEGT, per germline. The CDR3 runs to 14 residues. V was shortened by 5 bases and J by 0 bases, with 10 bases between the two germline ends.

This clonotype was recorded a few times. The V and J genes are TRBV11-2 and TRBJ1-4, with unresolved D. Germline V CDR1 and CDR2: SGHAT, FQNNGV. The V gene lost 2 bases and the J gene lost 14 bases, with 27 bases spanning the gap. This CDR3 is built from 17 residues. The chain's CDR3 is CASSLSVTPNVLVRLFF. The CDR3 region has the DNA TGTGCCAGCAGCTTATCTGTAACCCCTAATGTCCTAGTGCGTCTGTTTTTT.

The V gene is TRBV6-1, the J gene TRBJ2-4; TRBD1 matches at 10 bases. CDR1 and CDR2 from the germline V gene are MNHNS and SASEGT. This CDR3 contains 15 residues. The V segment lost 6 bases and the J segment 6 bases; nucleotides outside the gene matches: 8. The CDR3 reads CASSLTGGDLNIQYF. CDR3 nucleotide sequence: TGTGCCAGCAGCCTGACAGGGGGCGATTTAAACATTCAGTACTTC.

Concerning this clonotype: A much larger clone differs by one base, so this may be a read error. V and J are TRBV6-1 and TRBJ2-1, with a possible D match to TRBD1 (6 bases). Per the germline V gene, CDR1 is MNHNS and CDR2 is SASEGT. V was shortened by 3 bases and J by 10 bases, with 19 bases between the two germline ends. This CDR3 spans 15 amino acids. The CDR3 sequence is CASSEKLTGSYEQFF. The CDR3 DNA follows: TGTGCCAGCAGTGAGAAGTTGACAGGTTCCTACGAGCAGTTCTTC.

This clonotype occurred a few times. The chain couples TRBV5-1 to TRBJ2-2; D is unresolved. Germline CDR1 is SGHRS and CDR2 is YFSETQ. The CDR3 is 13 residues long. Trimming stripped 1 base from V and 10 bases from J, with 11 bases between. CDR3 amino acids: CASSLILQEELFF. The CDR3 DNA sequence: TGCGCCAGCAGCTTGATACTTCAGGAGGAGCTGTTTTTT.

V and J are TRBV18 and TRBJ2-7, with D maybe TRBD1 (6 bases). V gave up 3 bases and J gave up 6 bases, with 12 bases separating them. Germline V gene sequence: CDR1 KGHSH, CDR2 LQKENI. The CDR3 is 13 residues long. DNA for the CDR3: TGTGCCAGCTCACCTGGGACATATCGCGAGCAGTACTTC. Translating gives CASSPGTYREQYF.

This clonotype has a count of ten or more. The V and J genes are TRBV9 and TRBJ2-1; 8 nucleotides align to TRBD1. J was trimmed by 10 bases and V by 2 bases; bases with no gene match: 5. The CDR3 is 13 residues long. Germline CDR1 reads SGDLS; CDR2 reads YYNGEE. The CDR3 coding sequence is TGTGCCAGCAGCGTGACAGGGGCTACAGAGCAGTTCTTC. It encodes CASSVTGATEQFF.

This clonotype was counted a few times. The chain employs TRBV20-1 and TRBJ2-2, with D unresolved. With 3 bases removed from V and 2 bases from J, the gap between germline ends came to 10 bases. The length of the CDR3 is 14 residues. Germline loops: CDR1 DFQATT, CDR2 SNEGSKA (reference sequence). The CDR3 is CSASSYLNTGELFF. CDR3 nucleotide sequence: TGCAGTGCTAGCTCCTACCTCAACACCGGGGAGCTGTTTTTT.